What follows is one TCR beta chain and its context. This clonotype was recorded many times. What antigen it recognizes has not been identified. Per-base qualities were not stored, and no clone one base away is much larger. Genomic DNA was used as template for profiling of TCR beta VDJ combinations and CDR3 sequences. An Illumina HiSeq 2000 was used for TCR repertoire sequencing. Processing in the source paper ran as follows. TRBV/TRBJ rearrangement plots, CDR3 size and DJ length profiles, and Simpson's diversity index were used to evaluate the repertoires. Whichever DNA sequence was most abundant in the deep sequencing data was defined as the immunodominant clone. CDR3 amino acid sequences were checked for sharing between subjects and were compared against published repertoires and the VDJdb database. Clones were called with MiXCR by TCRdb after fastp trimmed the public reads at Q25, and only in-frame beta chains were retained. Entries that share a CDR3 protein sequence are merged under the most common genes and DNA. The V and J calls come from TCRdb's annotation, not from the publication. Across this sample there are about 160,000 distinct CDR3 sequences, with 35% to 55% seen only once. Approximately 1% of the sample belongs to the ten largest clones.

This entry belongs to a study of CD8+CD57+ T cells in acquired aplastic anemia (dated by TCRdb to the late 2010s). About the investigation overall: On average, sorted CD4+ and CD8+ cells yielded roughly 3.4 ug of extracted DNA, with a range of 0.2 to 27.4 ug. Healthy donor samples averaged about 10 million reads for CD4+ and approximately 11 million for CD8+ cells. General study outcomes and caveats: No significant difference in CD8+ Simpson's diversity was found between patients and healthy controls (P=0.060). Around 30 CD8+ CDR3 sequences were shared between patients and controls but appeared highly expressed in patients and within their immunodominant clones.

The study deep-sequenced TCR repertoires of sorted CD4+ and CD8+ blood T cells from severe aplastic anemia patients and healthy subjects. Ficoll-Paque density gradient centrifugation was used to isolate peripheral blood mononuclear cells. CD4+ and CD8+ T cells were sorted by FACS or magnetic beads before DNA extraction. This clonotype was obtained from a human donor in good health. The sample consisted of sorted CD4+, CD8+, or CD8+CD57+ T cells (not recorded which) from PBMCs.

The DNA sequence is given as TGTGCCAGCAGCACCGGACTAGCTACCGGGGAGCTGTTTTTT. Protein translation: CASSTGLATGELFF. Recombination connected TRBV11-1 to TRBJ2-2; 8 bases in the middle match TRBD2. Based on the germline V gene (reference sequence), the CDR1 and CDR2 sequences are SGHAT and FQDESV. Its CDR3 holds 14 amino acids, cysteine through phenylalanine. The sequence is cut down to CDR3 DNA, 42 bases in frame from base 1. Ends trimmed: V by 5 bases, J by 5 bases; bases unmatched to a gene: 4.